The 15 T cell receptor beta chains presented below share a single source sample, sequenced in a study of blood T cell repertoires in COVID-19. Assay used: immunoSEQ multiplex PCR; TCRdb lists only in-frame clones, some missing. The sample consists of about 210,000 clones, 65% to 90% of them appearing once. The sample was PBMCs or T cells enriched from blood (not recorded which). The receptors were gathered from a woman in her forties or fifties with acute COVID-19.

CDR3 amino acids: CASSRTGFSNTEAFF. DNA of the CDR3: TGTGCCAGCAGTCGGACAGGGTTTAGTAACACTGAAGCTTTCTTT. The chain has TRBV25-1 and TRBJ1-1; 8 bases map to TRBD1. V was clipped by 5 bases and J by 2 bases; unmatched bases: 7. Germline-derived CDR1 and CDR2 are MGHDK and SYGVNS. This CDR3 region has 15 residues.

J is TRBJ2-2 and V is TRBV18; 9 bases are a match to TRBD2. The CDR3 runs 17 residues. The germline V gene has CDR1 KGHSH and CDR2 LQKENI. The junction had 6 bases not matched to a gene; V was cut back by 4 bases and J by 0 bases. For the CDR3, the DNA is TGTGCCAGCTCACAGACTCTAGCGGGGTCGAACACCGGGGAGCTGTTTTTT. Protein sequence: CASSQTLAGSNTGELFF.

The rearrangement joins TRBV6-2 or TRBV6-3 to TRBJ2-1; D remains unclear. V gave up 6 bases and J gave up 6 bases, with 15 bases separating them. Germline lookup yields CDR1 MNHEY and CDR2 SVGEGT. The CDR3 is 14 residues long. CDR3 protein: CASSLDGRGNEQFF. The CDR3 DNA reads TGTGCCAGCAGCCTCGACGGTCGCGGCAATGAGCAGTTCTTC.

The genes are TRBV28 and TRBJ1-1; a weak D match, TRBD1 (5 bases). The V gene's germline CDR1 is MDHEN and CDR2 SYDVKM. The CDR3 is 13 residues long. Trimming removed 2 bases at V and 11 bases at J, with 15 bases between. The CDR3 is CASSLQGMGWAFF. DNA for the CDR3: TGTGCCAGCAGTTTACAGGGTATGGGGTGGGCTTTCTTT.

The CDR3 region has the DNA TGTGCCAGCAGCCCGCGACAGAGCTCCTATAATTCACCCCTCCACTTT. This sequence encodes CASSPRQSSYNSPLHF. The chain has TRBV7-2 and TRBJ1-6; the D gene is possibly TRBD1 (5 bases). Trimming pared 5 bases from V and 0 bases from J, leaving 11 bases between. Germline CDR1 and CDR2: SGHTA and FQGNSA. The CDR3 is 16 residues long. The whole variable domain, remainder taken from reference TRBV7-2 and TRBJ1-6, is GAGVSQSPSNKVTEKGKDVELRCDPISGHTALYWYRQSLGQGLEFLIYFQGNSAPDKSGLPSDRFSAERTGGSVSTLTIQRTQQEDSAVYLCASSPRQSSYNSPLHFGNGTRLTVT.

The rearrangement uses TRBV18 and TRBJ2-4; possibly TRBD2 for D (5 bases). CDR3 length: 15 amino acids. V lost 2 bases and J 1 base, leaving 9 bases between the germline ends. Germline CDR1 and CDR2: KGHSH and LQKENI. In DNA form, the CDR3 reads TGTGCCAGCTCACCAGCGCCGGGGGCCAAAAACATTCAGTACTTC. It specifies CASSPAPGAKNIQYF.

J is TRBJ2-7 and V is TRBV14, with D perhaps matching TRBD1 (5 bases). Deletions cut 5 bases from V and 3 bases from J, with 11 bases between. The CDR3 length is 13 residues. Germline CDR1 reads SGHDN; CDR2 reads FVKESK. CDR3: CASSDRIYYEQYF. The CDR3 DNA follows: TGTGCCAGCAGCGACAGAATCTACTACGAGCAGTACTTC.

This clone was found a few times. This chain links TRBV7-9 with TRBJ2-5; 10 bases map to TRBD1. J gave up 1 base and V 5 bases, and 10 bases lay outside the gene matches. The CDR3 sequence is 17 residues long. Germline CDR1 reads SEHNR; CDR2 reads FQNEAQ (reference sequence). The CDR3 sequence is CASSPGGGTGVQETQYF. The DNA for the CDR3 is TGTGCCAGCAGCCCGGGCGGAGGGACAGGGGTCCAAGAGACCCAGTACTTC.

The chain links TRBV7-9 to TRBJ1-5, with 8 bases matching TRBD1. Germline V gene lookup returns CDR1 SEHNR and CDR2 FQNEAQ (reference sequence). The CDR3 spans 18 residues. Losses at the gene ends were 4 bases for V and 6 bases for J; bases not matched to a gene: 17. The CDR3 region is CASSSDRVGKGRGQPQHF. The CDR3 DNA reads TGTGCCAGCAGCTCGGACAGGGTCGGAAAGGGGAGAGGTCAGCCCCAGCATTTT.

This clone occurred many times. This sequence joins TRBV27 and TRBJ1-4; 11 nucleotides align to TRBD1. The J segment lost 7 bases and the V segment lost 5 bases, leaving 3 bases of the junction unmatched. CDR3 size: 14 residues. The germline V gene has CDR1 MNHEY and CDR2 SMNVEV (reference sequence). CDR3 nucleotide sequence: TGTGCCAGCAGTGGACAGGGGGCAAGTGAAAAACTGTTTTTT. This encodes CASSGQGASEKLFF.

The chain employs TRBV6-2 or TRBV6-3 and TRBJ1-4, with 10 bases lining up with TRBD1. The CDR3 is made up of 19 amino acids. J gave up 7 bases and V 2 bases, and 16 bases lay outside the gene matches. CDR1 MNHEY and CDR2 SVGEGT come from the germline V gene. CDR3 in DNA: TGTGCCAGCAGTTACGACGGGACAGGGGATCTCGCTCGGCTTGAAAAACTGTTTTTT. As protein: CASSYDGTGDLARLEKLFF.

The V gene is TRBV7-2, the J gene TRBJ2-7; 8 nucleotides match TRBD2. This CDR3 has 15 residues. The J segment lost 7 bases and the V segment lost 4 bases, leaving 12 bases of the junction unmatched. CDR1 SGHTA and CDR2 FQGNSA come from the germline V gene. The CDR3 protein is CASSYLAGSGLEQYF. CDR3 nucleotides: TGTGCCAGCAGCTACTTAGCGGGGTCGGGTTTGGAGCAGTACTTC. Complete variable domain (other parts from reference TRBV7-2 and TRBJ2-7): GAGVSQSPSNKVTEKGKDVELRCDPISGHTALYWYRQSLGQGLEFLIYFQGNSAPDKSGLPSDRFSAERTGGSVSTLTIQRTQQEDSAVYLCASSYLAGSGLEQYFGPGTRLTVT.

The V gene is TRBV28, the J gene TRBJ1-3, with unresolved D. From germline, CDR1 is MDHEN and CDR2 SYDVKM. This CDR3 contains 15 residues. The V end lost 3 bases, the J end lost 4 bases, and 13 bases lay between the germline ends. The CDR3 nucleotides are TGTGCCAGCAGTTTCCCTCCTGCGGCGGGAAACACCATATATTTT. Amino acids: CASSFPPAAGNTIYF. The full variable domain, completed using reference TRBV28 and TRBJ1-3, is DVKVTQSSRYLVKRTGEKVFLECVQDMDHENMFWYRQDPGLGLRLIYFSYDVKMKEKGDIPEGYSVSREKKERFSLILESASTNQTSMYLCASSFPPAAGNTIYFGEGSWLTVV.

The V and J genes are TRBV7-2 and TRBJ2-7; D might be TRBD1 (6 bases). The V and J ends lost 5 bases and 5 bases respectively, with 13 bases between them. From germline, CDR1 is SGHTA and CDR2 FQGNSA. The CDR3 consists of 13 residues. CDR3 bases: TGTGCCAGCAGCATGAACAGGGCGAACGAGCAGTACTTC. It is translated as CASSMNRANEQYF.

To note about this clone: Other DNA sequences of this sample code for an identical CDR3. The CDR3 coding sequence is TGCGCCAGCAGCCTGGGACAGAACTATGGCTACACCTTC. Its translation is CASSLGQNYGYTF. The chain couples TRBV5-1 to TRBJ1-2, with 7 nucleotides matching TRBD1. The germline V gene has CDR1 SGHRS and CDR2 YFSETQ. Trimming took 4 bases from V and 2 from J; bases not matched to a gene: 2. The CDR3 has 13 residues.